Listed here are 3 T cell receptor beta chains from one sample, sequenced in a study of tumor-infiltrating lymphocytes in primary liver carcinoma. A constant-region primer served to make TCR beta cDNA from roughly 500 ng total RNA. The TCR beta library was amplified through three nested multiplex PCR rounds in a modified ARM-PCR procedure. Forward primers for TRBV1-TRBV30 and a C-beta reverse primer served the first two PCR rounds, at approximately 10 cycles each. TCRdb re-called the multiplex PCR reads through MiXCR, storing one row per CDR3 protein. The sample holds about 120,000 distinct CDR3 sequences, approximately 68% seen once. The study co-extracted DNA and RNA from roughly 20-30 mg of unsorted bulk tissue. Sequencing was performed on tumor-adjacent normal liver tissue. These receptors all stem from a woman aged 60-75 years with primary liver carcinoma and hepatitis B virus infection.

The sample holds one count of this clonotype. One end of the junction does not line up with germline, which may come from a read error. The chain joins TRBV12-3 or TRBV12-4 to TRBJ1-2, with D possibly TRBD1 on 5 matching bases. The CDR3 runs 13 residues. CDR3 sequence: CAGRKLGTYGYTF. CDR3 DNA sequence: TGTGCCGGCAGGAAGTTAGGGACCTATGGCTACACCTTC.

As for this clonotype: The CDR3 carries no conserved terminal phenylalanine or tryptophan, so it likely arises from a read error. The DNA is omitted, as the CDR3 cannot be located on it reliably, and the CDR3 follows TCRdb's listing. The chain uses TRBV11-2 and TRBJ2-1. A total of 14 residues make up the CDR3, ends included. Germline V lookup: CDR1 SGHAT, CDR2 FQNNGV. The CDR3: CASSLFKEDDEEFV.

Comment on this clonotype: The junction shows a germline mismatch at one end, possibly a read error. The chain links TRBV29-1 to TRBJ2-3; perhaps TRBD1 as D (6 bases). CDR3 length equals 15 residues. Germline values: CDR1 SQVTM, CDR2 ANQGSEA. CDR3 nucleotides: TGCAGCGTTGGGGGGCATGGGGCAGGCACATATACGCAGTATTTT. This encodes CSVGGHGAGTYTQYF.